Following are 8 T cell receptor beta chains from one sample sequenced in a study of siplizumab effects on memory and regulatory T cells. Clones were sequenced by immunoSEQ multiplex PCR, and TCRdb holds only the in-frame ones, with some missing. The sample records approximately 94,000 clones, 95% to 97% being singletons. What was sequenced was naive CD4+ T cells sorted from blood. These receptors were taken from a human donor in good health.

The V call is TRBV18, the J call TRBJ2-1; TRBD2 aligns across 12 bases. Trimming took 0 bases from V and 8 from J; bases not matched to a gene: 8. Per the germline V gene, CDR1 is KGHSH and CDR2 is LQKENI. The CDR3 runs to 17 residues. This CDR3 is CASSPPASGGAMYEQFF. CDR3 DNA: TGTGCCAGCTCACCACCGGCTAGCGGGGGGGCTATGTATGAGCAGTTCTTC.

The rearrangement links TRBV18 to TRBJ2-7; 9 positions match TRBD2. The CDR3 loop spans 14 amino acids. Trimming took 5 bases from V and 2 from J; bases not matched to a gene: 4. Germline lookup yields CDR1 KGHSH and CDR2 LQKENI. CDR3 sequence (DNA): TGTGCCAGCTCAGTTAGCGGGGGAACCTACGAGCAGTACTTC. This sequence encodes CASSVSGGTYEQYF. Using reference TRBV18 and TRBJ2-7 for the parts outside the CDR3, the full variable domain is NAGVMQNPRHLVRRRGQEARLRCSPMKGHSHVYWYRQLPEEGLKFMVYLQKENIIDESGMPKERFSAEFPKEGPSILRIQQVVRGDSAAYFCASSVSGGTYEQYFGPGTRLTVT.

This clone has just a few counts. The chain combines TRBV18 with TRBJ1-2; possible D gene TRBD1, 6 bases. CDR1 KGHSH and CDR2 LQKENI come from the germline V gene. The CDR3 runs to 14 residues. The ends were cut back, 6 bases at V and 3 bases at J, with 14 bases in the middle. The CDR3 loop reads CASSTGQGHYGYTF. CDR3 bases: TGTGCCAGCTCGACGGGGCAGGGGCACTATGGCTACACCTTC.

The chain has TRBV18 and TRBJ1-2; 10 bases map to TRBD1. This CDR3 spans 16 amino acids. Trimming removed 3 bases from V and 3 bases from J; junction bases left unmatched: 7. The V gene's germline CDR1 is KGHSH and CDR2 LQKENI. The CDR3 here is CASSPSDRGLYYGYTF. CDR3 sequence (DNA): TGTGCCAGCTCACCCAGCGACAGGGGGCTATACTATGGCTACACCTTC.

The chain couples TRBV18 to TRBJ1-4; D is perhaps TRBD1 (5 bases). The CDR3 loop spans 17 amino acids. Germline CDR1 KGHSH, CDR2 LQKENI. V was clipped by 3 bases and J by 3 bases, with 17 bases between them. The DNA of the CDR3 is TGTGCCAGCTCACCGGTGAACCAGGGTCGCGCTAATGAAAAACTGTTTTTT. Its translation is CASSPVNQGRANEKLFF.

This clone was picked up one time. Within the sample, other DNA sequences also encode this same CDR3. This chain uses TRBV6-5 with TRBJ2-7; D is perhaps TRBD1 (6 bases). The germline gives CDR1 MNHEY, CDR2 SVGAGI. V was clipped by 0 bases and J by 2 bases, with 8 bases between them. This CDR3 is 14 amino acids long. CDR3 loop: CASSYSTGPYEQYF. For the CDR3, the DNA is TGTGCCAGCAGTTACTCTACAGGGCCCTACGAGCAGTACTTC.

The chain carries TRBV19 and TRBJ2-3; D is uncertain. In germline, CDR1 is LNHDA, CDR2 SQIVND (reference sequence). Between the trimmed V and J ends, which lost 4 bases and 0 bases, there was a span of 11 bases. This CDR3 region has 15 residues. CDR3 amino acids: CASSTRVPSTDTQYF. CDR3 in DNA: TGTGCCAGTAGTACCCGGGTTCCTAGCACAGATACGCAGTATTTT.

The genes are TRBV28 and TRBJ1-2, with D maybe TRBD1 (5 bases). This CDR3 is 15 amino acids long. The V gene's germline CDR1 is MDHEN and CDR2 SYDVKM. Trimming removed 4 bases at V and 5 bases at J, with 17 bases between. The CDR3 here is CASSWSGGVNYGYTF. The CDR3, as DNA: TGTGCCAGCAGTTGGTCGGGGGGGGTTAATTATGGCTACACCTTC.